Shown below are 3 T cell receptor beta chains from a single sample sequenced in a study of cytomegalovirus exposure and HLA in healthy donors. PCR amplification relied on 60 Vbeta primers (plus 13 Jbeta primers). Only in-frame clones appear in the TCRdb table, and some are missing; sequencing was by immunoSEQ multiplex PCR. The repertoire holds fewer than 150,000 clones, with 80% as singletons. What was sequenced was PBMCs. The receptors shown here come from a female donor in good health and CMV-seropositive.

This clone was counted once. The chain is built from TRBV7-2 and TRBJ2-2, with a weak D call TRBD1 (5 bases). V was trimmed by 2 bases and J by 5 bases, leaving 12 bases between them. The CDR3 spans 15 residues. From germline, CDR1 is SGHTA and CDR2 FQGNSA. The CDR3 DNA is TGTGCCAGCAGCTTAATGGCAGGGCCGACCGGGGAGCTGTTTTTT. Encoded protein: CASSLMAGPTGELFF.

The chain employs TRBV7-3 and TRBJ1-1; TRBD1 might be the D (5 bases). Trimming shortened V by 5 bases and J by 4 bases, and 17 bases separated the two germline ends. Germline CDR1 and CDR2: SGHTA and FQGTGA. The CDR3 covers 15 residues. DNA for the CDR3: TGTGCCAGCAGCCCCCAGGGAGGGTTAGGCACTGAAGCTTTCTTT. This codes for CASSPQGGLGTEAFF. Full variable domain (outside the CDR3, taken from reference TRBV7-3 and TRBJ1-1): GAGVSQTPSNKVTEKGKYVELRCDPISGHTALYWYRQSLGQGPEFLIYFQGTGAADDSGLPNDRFFAVRPEGSVSTLKIQRTERGDSAVYLCASSPQGGLGTEAFFGQGTRLTVV.

This clone has just a few counts. The chain couples TRBV30 to TRBJ1-1; possibly TRBD1 for D (5 bases). Germline V gives CDR1 GTSNPN, CDR2 SVGIG (reference sequence). The CDR3 sequence is 16 residues long. V was shortened by 3 bases and J by 5 bases, with 22 bases between the two germline ends. CDR3 nucleotides: TGTGCCTGGAGCAAAAATACGGGACTTCTGAGGACTGAAGCTTTCTTT. As protein: CAWSKNTGLLRTEAFF.